This T cell receptor beta chain was identified in a study of CD8 T cells in ankylosing spondylitis. Researchers built TCR beta libraries using quantitative 5'-RACE with molecular barcodes. TCRdb itself ran the 5' RACE reads through MiXCR, one entry per CDR3 protein. This table has tens of thousands of distinct CDR3 sequences, roughly 30% appearing once. In this sample, this clonotype turned up a few times. What it recognizes is unknown. The CDR3 sequence is 14 residues long. Trimming cost V 6 bases and J 7 bases, with 18 bases left between them. Per the germline V gene, CDR1 is SGHRS and CDR2 is YFSETQ. Study results and caveats: Some motif variants were previously reported in reactive arthritis synovial fluid and blood. Seemingly characteristic of ankylosing spondylitis blood was a TCR beta motif consisting of about 8 highly homologous variants. Disease-linked clones were reportedly significantly enriched in matched ankylosing spondylitis synovial fluid.

V usage is TRBV5-1 and J usage is TRBJ2-3; D may match TRBD1 or TRBD2 (5 bases each). This clonotype was obtained from a male donor with ankylosing spondylitis or in good health (not recorded which). The sample comprised blood, either unsorted or a sorted T cell fraction (not recorded which). The CDR3 region has the DNA TGCGCCAGCAATGGTCCGGGGCTCGGGAATACGCAGTATTTT. Translation gives CASNGPGLGNTQYF.